Below are 22 T cell receptor beta chains sequenced from a single sample in a study of control samples from healthy donors and cancer patients. Assay used: immunoSEQ multiplex PCR; TCRdb lists only in-frame clones, some missing. The repertoire has around 130,000 clones, around nine tenths of them found once; the top ten carry more than 2.5%. Sequencing was done on a sample of blood. These receptors were obtained from a man aged 50-60 years in good health.

V and J are TRBV2 and TRBJ2-3, with TRBD1 matching over 9 bases. Germline trimming cut 7 bases from V and 5 bases from J; bases unmatched to any gene: 4. CDR1 and CDR2 (germline): SNHLY, FYNNEI. The CDR3 has 13 residues. The CDR3 bases are TGTGCCAGCACCCGGACAGGGGTAGATACGCAGTATTTT. It translates to CASTRTGVDTQYF. Combining the CDR3 with reference TRBV2 and TRBJ2-3 gives the whole variable domain EPEVTQTPSHQVTQMGQEVILRCVPISNHLYFYWYRQILGQKVEFLVSFYNNEISEKSEIFDDQFSVERPDGSNFTLKIRSTKLEDSAMYFCASTRTGVDTQYFGPGTRLTVL.

The CDR3 DNA reads TGCGCCAGCAGTGAGTTGTACGGGGGGGCCAATGATGAGCAGTTCTTC. Its translation is CASSELYGGANDEQFF. V usage is TRBV10-1 and J usage is TRBJ2-1; 8 nucleotides align to TRBD2. CDR3 length: 16 residues. V lost 1 base to trimming and J lost 8 bases; unmatched junction nucleotides: 10. CDR1 and CDR2 (germline): WNHNN, SYGVQD (reference sequence).

V gene TRBV30 combines with J gene TRBJ2-7, with TRBD1 matching over 7 bases. J was trimmed by 0 bases and V by 5 bases; bases with no gene match: 1. This CDR3 is 12 amino acids long. Germline lookup yields CDR1 GTSNPN and CDR2 SVGIG (reference sequence). The CDR3: CAWGTVSYEQYF. In nucleotides, the CDR3 is TGTGCCTGGGGGACAGTCTCCTACGAGCAGTACTTC.

This chain uses TRBV7-9 with TRBJ1-3; D is perhaps TRBD1 (5 bases). This CDR3 is 15 amino acids long. Trimming left V 3 bases short and J 4 bases short, with 13 bases between. The germline V gene has CDR1 SEHNR and CDR2 FQNEAQ (reference sequence). CDR3 bases: TGTGCCAGCAGCTTCTCTCAGGGATCGGGAAACACCATATATTTT. It codes for CASSFSQGSGNTIYF.

The rearrangement links TRBV28 to TRBJ2-7, with D maybe TRBD2 (5 bases). Trimming removed 6 bases at V and 4 bases at J, with 10 bases between. The length of the CDR3 is 12 residues. CDR1 is MDHEN and CDR2 is SYDVKM in the germline V gene. For the CDR3, the DNA is TGTGCCAGCAGGACCCAGCGGTACGAGCAGTACTTC. Encoded protein: CASRTQRYEQYF.

The chain is built from TRBV13 and TRBJ2-1; either TRBD1 or TRBD2 may fit D (5 bases each). V lost 6 bases and J lost 0, with 15 bases in between. CDR1 is PRHDT and CDR2 is FYEKMQ in the germline V gene (reference sequence). This CDR3 is built from 16 residues. In nucleotides, the CDR3 is TGTGCCAGCAGTCTCATAGGGGAGAGCTCCTACAATGAGCAGTTCTTC. It codes for CASSLIGESSYNEQFF.

The genes are TRBV6-5 and TRBJ1-5; D is undetermined. The germline V and J ends were trimmed by 7 bases and 10 bases, with 17 bases remaining between them. Germline V gene sequence: CDR1 MNHEY, CDR2 SVGAGI. The CDR3 spans 13 residues. The CDR3 region is CASTTDGVRPQHF. The CDR3 nucleotides read TGTGCCAGCACCACGGACGGGGTCCGACCCCAGCATTTT.

This chain connects TRBV6-5 to TRBJ2-7; no clear D gene. The CDR3 covers 16 residues. CDR1 and CDR2 from the germline V gene are MNHEY and SVGAGI. V was cut by 0 bases and J by 4 bases, with 16 bases left in between. This CDR3 is CASSYSAGDKEYEQYF. CDR3 nucleotide sequence: TGTGCCAGCAGTTACTCGGCAGGCGACAAAGAATACGAGCAGTACTTC.

This clone was counted once. The V and J genes are TRBV12-3 or TRBV12-4 and TRBJ2-2; D not resolved. The V and J ends lost 4 bases and 8 bases respectively, with 8 bases between them. The CDR3 is 12 residues long. Here the CDR3 reads CASSSPWGELFF. CDR3 nucleotides: TGTGCCAGCAGTTCGCCGTGGGGGGAGCTGTTTTTT.

The chain employs TRBV5-1 and TRBJ1-2; 9 bases are shared with TRBD1. The length of the CDR3 is 16 residues. V shed 3 bases, J shed 8 bases, and the junction held 14 bases outside the gene matches. CDR1 and CDR2 (germline): SGHRS, YFSETQ. The CDR3 spells CASSWDRDVTLTGYTF. The CDR3 DNA reads as TGCGCCAGCAGCTGGGACAGGGATGTTACTCTTACCGGCTACACCTTC.

In DNA, the CDR3 is TGTGCCAGCAGCCTGGGACCTCCGAACACTGAAGCTTTCTTT. Translated, it gives CASSLGPPNTEAFF. The J gene is TRBJ1-1, the V gene TRBV7-3, with D maybe TRBD1 (5 bases). This CDR3 region has 14 residues. Germline CDR1 reads SGHTA; CDR2 reads FQGTGA. Trimming pared 5 bases from V and 1 base from J, leaving 11 bases between.

The CDR3: CASSQYTVTGELFF. The CDR3 nucleotides read TGTGCCAGCAGCCAATACACAGTCACCGGGGAGCTGTTTTTT. J is TRBJ2-2 and V is TRBV14; D gene ambiguous. CDR1 and CDR2 from the germline V gene are SGHDN and FVKESK. The CDR3 consists of 14 residues. V was pared by 2 bases and J by 4 bases, with 8 bases between.

This clone is a singleton in its sample. J is TRBJ2-4 and V is TRBV5-6; no clear D gene. The CDR3 runs 18 residues. Germline V CDR1 and CDR2: SGHDT, YYEEEE. Trimming stripped 0 bases from V and 0 bases from J, with 16 bases between. CDR3 loop: CASSLAGLQAVAKNIQYF. The CDR3 DNA is TGTGCCAGCAGCTTGGCAGGTTTGCAGGCCGTAGCCAAAAACATTCAGTACTTC.

The chain carries TRBV2 and TRBJ2-3, with 11 bases aligning to TRBD2. V lost 4 bases to trimming and J lost 6 bases; unmatched junction nucleotides: 6. This CDR3 contains 15 residues. Germline V gives CDR1 SNHLY, CDR2 FYNNEI. The CDR3 bases are TGTGCCAGCAGTGGCCTAGCGGGGGGCTCGGATACGCAGTATTTT. This codes for CASSGLAGGSDTQYF. Full variable domain (remainder filled in from reference TRBV2 and TRBJ2-3): EPEVTQTPSHQVTQMGQEVILRCVPISNHLYFYWYRQILGQKVEFLVSFYNNEISEKSEIFDDQFSVERPDGSNFTLKIRSTKLEDSAMYFCASSGLAGGSDTQYFGPGTRLTVL.

The rearrangement uses TRBV6-4 and TRBJ2-3; 8 positions match TRBD2. The germline gives CDR1 MRHNA, CDR2 SNTAGT. The V segment lost 2 bases and the J segment 4 bases; nucleotides outside the gene matches: 8. The CDR3 consists of 16 residues. The CDR3 protein is CASSDLGGGTADTQYF. For the CDR3, the DNA is TGTGCCAGCAGTGACCTCGGCGGGGGGACCGCAGATACGCAGTATTTT.

The chain couples TRBV11-2 to TRBJ1-1; D unclear. This CDR3 is 12 amino acids long. The ends were cut back, 1 base at V and 7 bases at J, with 7 bases in the middle. Per the germline V gene, CDR1 is SGHAT and CDR2 is FQNNGV. Here the CDR3 DNA reads TGTGCCAGCAGCTTAGGTCCCTTTGAAGCTTTCTTT. Translation gives CASSLGPFEAFF.

V gene TRBV7-9 combines with J gene TRBJ2-7; D possibly corresponds to TRBD1 (6 bases). This CDR3 is 15 amino acids long. Trimming pared 3 bases from V and 2 bases from J, leaving 14 bases between. CDR1 and CDR2 (germline): SEHNR, FQNEAQ (reference sequence). The CDR3 is CASSLAHGTPYEQYF. DNA of the CDR3: TGTGCCAGCAGCTTGGCGCACGGGACACCCTACGAGCAGTACTTC.

The rearrangement uses TRBV14 and TRBJ2-7, with 10 bases lining up with TRBD1. V lost 0 bases, J lost 3 bases, and 5 bases stayed unmatched. The CDR3 is 16 amino acids. Germline assignment: CDR1 SGHDN and CDR2 FVKESK. CDR3 in amino acids: CASSQDMGTGVYEQYF. CDR3 nucleotides: TGTGCCAGCAGCCAAGATATGGGGACAGGGGTCTACGAGCAGTACTTC.

The chain joins TRBV5-6 to TRBJ1-2; maybe TRBD1 (6 bases). Germline V gene sequence: CDR1 SGHDT, CDR2 YYEEEE. This CDR3 region has 14 residues. V was trimmed by 4 bases and J by 4 bases, leaving 14 bases between them. As DNA, the CDR3 is TGTGCCAGCAGCAGTAAGACAGGCCCCTATGGCTACACCTTC. As protein: CASSSKTGPYGYTF.

V is TRBV11-2 and J is TRBJ1-2; weak D call: TRBD1 (5 bases). The CDR3 spans 15 residues. Trimming stripped 4 bases from V and 2 bases from J, with 14 bases between. The germline V gene encodes CDR1 SGHAT and CDR2 FQNNGV. CDR3 sequence reads: CASSSSDRGNYGYTF. The CDR3 DNA follows: TGTGCCAGCAGCTCATCAGATCGGGGGAACTATGGCTACACCTTC. Variable domain in full (rest from reference TRBV11-2 and TRBJ1-2): EAGVAQSPRYKIIEKRQSVAFWCNPISGHATLYWYQQILGQGPKLLIQFQNNGVVDDSQLPKDRFSAERLKGVDSTLKIQPAKLEDSAVYLCASSSSDRGNYGYTFGSGTRLTVV.

This chain uses TRBV23-1 with TRBJ1-2, with 7 bases that match TRBD1. TRBV23-1 is sorted into the ORF group, with uncertain function. After removal of 2 bases from V and 4 bases from J, the junction contained 4 bases not matched to a gene. CDR3 size: 14 residues. CDR3 residues: CASSQEDRPYGYTF. The CDR3 coding sequence is TGCGCCAGCAGTCAAGAGGACAGGCCCTATGGCTACACCTTC.

The J gene is TRBJ2-7, the V gene TRBV6-2 or TRBV6-3; D remains unclear. The CDR3 totals 16 residues. Germline CDR1 reads MNHEY; CDR2 reads SVGEGT. V lost 3 bases and J 3 bases, leaving 18 bases between the germline ends. CDR3 sequence reads: CASSYIGPSSNYEQYF. CDR3 bases: TGTGCCAGCAGTTATATAGGGCCCTCTTCAAACTACGAGCAGTACTTC.